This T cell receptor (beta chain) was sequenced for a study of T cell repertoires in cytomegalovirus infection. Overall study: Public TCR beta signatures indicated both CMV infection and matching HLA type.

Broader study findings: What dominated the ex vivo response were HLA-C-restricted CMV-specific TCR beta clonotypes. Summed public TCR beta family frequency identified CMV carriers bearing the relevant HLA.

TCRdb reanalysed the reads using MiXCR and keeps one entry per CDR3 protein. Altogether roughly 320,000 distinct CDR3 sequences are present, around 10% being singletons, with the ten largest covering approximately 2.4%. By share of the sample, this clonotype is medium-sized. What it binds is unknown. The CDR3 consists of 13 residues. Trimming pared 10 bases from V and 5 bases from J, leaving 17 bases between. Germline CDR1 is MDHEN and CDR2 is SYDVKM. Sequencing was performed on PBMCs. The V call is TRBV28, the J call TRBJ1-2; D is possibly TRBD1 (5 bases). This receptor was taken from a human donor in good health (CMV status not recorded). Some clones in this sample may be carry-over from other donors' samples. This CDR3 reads CAIGDVLGYGYTF. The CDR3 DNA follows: TGTGCCATCGGGGACGTGCTAGGTTATGGCTACACCTTC.